This entry lists 24 T cell receptor beta chains sequenced from one sample in a study of OX40 agonist ivuxolimab in advanced cancers. Libraries came from the immunoSEQ multiplex PCR assay. TCRdb took over this immuneACCESS table, retaining in-frame rearrangements with V and J assigned. Such tables are incomplete; in checked studies, under half of the missing clones stem from an unresolved V gene, and the remainder is unexplained. The sample records more than 95,000 clones, roughly 94% of which are singletons. The ten most abundant clones make up approximately 0.2% of the sample. The sequenced sample was CD4+ or CD8+ T cells sorted from blood, obtained in a trial of the OX40 agonist ivuxolimab. The receptors were gathered from an adult with an advanced solid tumor such as melanoma, head and neck, liver or kidney cancer.

The rearrangement links TRBV7-9 to TRBJ1-5, with TRBD1 identical over 12 bases. There are 18 residues in the CDR3. Germline trimming cut 4 bases from V and 3 bases from J; bases unmatched to any gene: 10. The germline V gene has CDR1 SEHNR and CDR2 FQNEAQ (reference sequence). DNA for the CDR3: TGTGCCAGCAGCTCATCTGGGACAGGGGGCCAGGACAATCAGCCCCAGCATTTT. It yields the protein CASSSSGTGGQDNQPQHF.

The V and J genes are TRBV7-2 and TRBJ1-5; TRBD1 is a possible D gene (6 bases). The CDR3 runs 16 residues. V was pared by 0 bases and J by 7 bases, with 16 bases between. Germline CDR1 is SGHTA and CDR2 is FQGNSA. The CDR3 DNA is TGTGCCAGCAGCTTAGCCCCAGGGGCCCTAAGCCAGCCCCAGCATTTT. Translating gives CASSLAPGALSQPQHF.

The chain joins TRBV7-2 to TRBJ2-3, with D perhaps TRBD1 or TRBD2 (5 bases each). There are 14 residues in the CDR3. Germline values: CDR1 SGHTA, CDR2 FQGNSA. V lost 9 bases and J 4 bases, leaving 17 bases between the germline ends. CDR3 sequence: CASKAWVGADTQYF. CDR3 in DNA: TGTGCCAGTAAGGCTTGGGTGGGGGCAGATACGCAGTATTTT.

V and J are TRBV19 and TRBJ1-4; TRBD1 is a possible D gene (5 bases). From germline, CDR1 is LNHDA and CDR2 SQIVND (reference sequence). The CDR3 spans 14 residues. V gave up 6 bases and J gave up 0 bases, with 8 bases separating them. This CDR3 reads CASRGPATNEKLFF. CDR3 nucleotide sequence: TGTGCCAGTAGGGGGCCCGCAACTAATGAAAAACTGTTTTTT.

This clone was recorded only once. J is TRBJ2-1 and V is TRBV4-3; D may be TRBD1 or TRBD2 (5 bases each). The V gene's germline CDR1 is LGHNA and CDR2 YSLEER. Trimming took 5 bases from V and 4 from J, leaving 6 bases between them. The CDR3 spans 12 residues. DNA for the CDR3: TGCGCCAGCAGCTGGGGGTACAATGAGCAGTTCTTC. This gives the protein CASSWGYNEQFF.

The chain recombines TRBV19 with TRBJ2-5; D is perhaps TRBD2 (5 bases). Germline CDR1 reads LNHDA; CDR2 reads SQIVND (reference sequence). The length of the CDR3 is 14 residues. V lost 2 bases, J lost 4 bases, and 11 bases lay in between. Here the CDR3 DNA reads TGTGCCAGTAGTATATGGGGAGACGCAGAGACCCAGTACTTC. Translation gives CASSIWGDAETQYF.

The CDR3 is CASSFAGPPNTGELFF. The CDR3 bases are TGCGCCAGCAGCTTCGCAGGGCCCCCGAACACCGGGGAGCTGTTTTTT. V and J are TRBV5-1 and TRBJ2-2, with D perhaps TRBD1 (5 bases). Between the trimmed V and J ends, which lost 2 bases and 0 bases, there was a span of 11 bases. The CDR3 is 16 amino acids. The germline V gene has CDR1 SGHRS and CDR2 YFSETQ.

This rearrangement joins TRBV9 to TRBJ2-1; D may be TRBD1 (6 bases). Germline lookup yields CDR1 SGDLS and CDR2 YYNGEE. The CDR3 runs to 15 residues. Trimming took 0 bases from V and 6 from J, leaving 13 bases between them. CDR3 bases: TGTGCCAGCAGCGTAGCCTCTGCAGGGGCCAATGAGCAGTTCTTC. This sequence encodes CASSVASAGANEQFF. Filled out from reference TRBV9 and TRBJ2-1, the complete variable domain reads DSGVTQTPKHLITATGQRVTLRCSPRSGDLSVYWYQQSLDQGLQFLIQYYNGEERAKGNILERFSAQQFPDLHSELNLSSLELGDSALYFCASSVASAGANEQFFGPGTRLTVL.

J is TRBJ1-1 and V is TRBV7-2, with D tentatively TRBD1 (5 bases). CDR3 length equals 14 residues. Germline assignment: CDR1 SGHTA and CDR2 FQGNSA. V was clipped by 2 bases and J by 10 bases, with 17 bases between them. DNA for the CDR3: TGTGCCAGCAGCTTACCCGAGCGGGGGTTACGAGCTTTCTTT. Translated, it gives CASSLPERGLRAFF.

CDR3: CASSLSPMGLGRSTGELFF. As DNA, the CDR3 is TGTGCCAGCAGCTTATCTCCCATGGGGCTAGGCCGGAGCACCGGGGAGCTGTTTTTT. The chain employs TRBV7-2 and TRBJ2-2; a weak D match, TRBD1 (5 bases). The CDR3 has 19 amino acids. Trimming cost V 2 bases and J 4 bases, with 23 bases left between them. Germline loops: CDR1 SGHTA, CDR2 FQGNSA.

The chain links TRBV9 to TRBJ1-1; TRBD1 agrees at 7 bases. Germline V CDR1 and CDR2: SGDLS, YYNGEE. The CDR3 covers 16 residues. V trimming: 4 bases; J trimming: 1 base; junction bases outside the gene matches: 10. The CDR3 bases are TGTGCCAGCAGCCCGAGGACAGGATCTGCGAACACTGAAGCTTTCTTT. Encoded protein: CASSPRTGSANTEAFF.

V is TRBV30 and J is TRBJ1-2; D unclear. Trimming cost V 5 bases and J 4 bases, with 17 bases left between them. Germline V gives CDR1 GTSNPN, CDR2 SVGIG (reference sequence). The CDR3 sequence is 14 residues long. CDR3: CAWDPLGGGYGYTF. The CDR3 nucleotides read TGTGCCTGGGACCCCCTGGGTGGTGGCTATGGCTACACCTTC.

CDR3 region: CASSLGPVNYGYTF. Here the CDR3 DNA reads TGTGCCAGCAGCTTAGGGCCAGTAAACTATGGCTACACCTTC. The V and J genes are TRBV7-2 and TRBJ1-2; D ambiguous. Trimming left V 1 base short and J 2 bases short, with 8 bases between. The CDR3 covers 14 residues. Germline V gene lookup returns CDR1 SGHTA and CDR2 FQGNSA.

This chain links TRBV9 with TRBJ2-5, with D possibly being TRBD2 (5 bases). Germline CDR1 reads SGDLS; CDR2 reads YYNGEE. The V and J ends lost 0 bases and 9 bases respectively, with 12 bases between them. The CDR3 is made up of 13 amino acids. The CDR3 spells CASSVGLKEAQYF. Written as DNA, the CDR3 is TGTGCCAGCAGCGTAGGACTCAAGGAGGCCCAGTACTTC.

V and J are TRBV4-1 and TRBJ2-1, with 8 nucleotides matching TRBD1. V lost 1 base and J lost 0; bases outside the gene matches: 14. The CDR3 has 20 residues. The germline V gene has CDR1 MGHRA and CDR2 YSYEKL. CDR3 bases: TGCGCCAGCAGCCAAGGACCCCCGTCAGGGGGCCCCAGCTCCTACAATGAGCAGTTCTTC. This translates into CASSQGPPSGGPSSYNEQFF.

The V gene is TRBV18, the J gene TRBJ1-2; D is uncertain. The CDR3 contains 13 residues. The germline CDR1 and CDR2 sequences are KGHSH and LQKENI. V was trimmed by 3 bases and J by 5 bases, leaving 10 bases between them. The CDR3 reads CASSPTDQYGYTF. CDR3 nucleotides: TGTGCCAGCTCACCTACCGACCAGTATGGCTACACCTTC.

Here the CDR3 DNA reads TGTGCCAGCAGTTTGAGAGCGGGCGTGGGCCTCAATGAGCAGTTCTTC. Amino acids: CASSLRAGVGLNEQFF. The rearrangement uses TRBV28 and TRBJ2-1; D is possibly TRBD2 (6 bases). Trimming cost V 3 bases and J 6 bases, with 18 bases left between them. The CDR3 length is 16 residues. Germline V gives CDR1 MDHEN, CDR2 SYDVKM.

This chain uses TRBV29-1 with TRBJ1-2, with a tentative D call TRBD1 (6 bases). The germline V and J ends were trimmed by 7 bases and 8 bases, with 14 bases remaining between them. Germline loops: CDR1 SQVTM, CDR2 ANQGSEA. The CDR3 covers 11 residues. The CDR3: CSGAGAEGYTF. In DNA, the CDR3 is TGCAGCGGGGCGGGGGCGGAGGGCTACACCTTC.

This clone was picked up one time. This sequence joins TRBV18 and TRBJ1-2; D possibly corresponds to TRBD1 (5 bases). Germline-derived CDR1 and CDR2 are KGHSH and LQKENI. V was clipped by 5 bases and J by 2 bases, with 15 bases between them. CDR3 length: 15 residues. As DNA, the CDR3 is TGTGCCAGCTCAGCCCTCAGGGAGGCAAACTATGGCTACACCTTC. It encodes CASSALREANYGYTF.

The gene calls are TRBV7-3 and TRBJ1-1; maybe TRBD1 (5 bases). V lost 5 bases, J lost 5 bases, and 18 bases lay in between. The CDR3 is 15 amino acids. Per germline, CDR1 SGHTA and CDR2 FQGTGA. CDR3 in amino acids: CASSPPDRGGTEAFF. The CDR3 region has the DNA TGTGCCAGCAGCCCCCCGGATAGGGGTGGGACTGAAGCTTTCTTT.

This chain connects TRBV25-1 to TRBJ2-1; D not resolved. CDR1 is MGHDK and CDR2 is SYGVNS in the germline V gene. This CDR3 is 15 amino acids long. V lost 1 base and J 7 bases, leaving 14 bases between the germline ends. CDR3 nucleotide sequence: TGTGCCAGCAGTGAATTTCGCGGTAGCTTAAATGAGCAGTTCTTC. Encoded protein: CASSEFRGSLNEQFF.

The chain couples TRBV19 to TRBJ1-4, with TRBD1 matching 10 bases. The CDR3 covers 15 residues. V gave up 9 bases and J gave up 0 bases; unmatched junction bases: 4. Germline V gene lookup returns CDR1 LNHDA and CDR2 SQIVND (reference sequence). The CDR3 loop is CASDRGLTTNEKLFF. CDR3 coding DNA: TGTGCCAGCGACAGGGGGCTTACAACTAATGAAAAACTGTTTTTT.

V and J are TRBV4-3 and TRBJ2-1, with 10 bases aligning to TRBD2. Germline V gives CDR1 LGHNA, CDR2 YSLEER. Trimming cost V 0 bases and J 5 bases; bases outside gene matches: 19. The CDR3 runs 21 residues. The CDR3 loop reads CASSQDPPMASGSVGHNEQFF. In nucleotides, the CDR3 is TGCGCCAGCAGCCAAGATCCCCCCATGGCTAGCGGGAGTGTCGGCCACAATGAGCAGTTCTTC.

The V gene is TRBV7-2, the J gene TRBJ2-2; maybe TRBD2 (6 bases). Germline V gives CDR1 SGHTA, CDR2 FQGNSA. The V gene lost 3 bases and the J gene lost 5 bases, with 16 bases spanning the gap. The length of the CDR3 is 16 residues. The DNA of the CDR3 is TGTGCCAGCAGCTTTATGGGACTCCCGAGGACCGGGGAGCTGTTTTTT. Its protein is CASSFMGLPRTGELFF. Full variable domain (missing parts from reference TRBV7-2 and TRBJ2-2): GAGVSQSPSNKVTEKGKDVELRCDPISGHTALYWYRQSLGQGLEFLIYFQGNSAPDKSGLPSDRFSAERTGGSVSTLTIQRTQQEDSAVYLCASSFMGLPRTGELFFGEGSRLTVL.